The sequence of this T cell receptor (beta chain) was determined in a study of cytomegalovirus exposure and HLA in healthy donors. PCR employed 60 Vbeta and 13 Jbeta primers. Data came from immunoSEQ multiplex PCR; TCRdb stores just in-frame clones and leaves some out. The table shows about 67,000 clones, with about 80% occurring only once. Germline values: CDR1 MGHRA, CDR2 YSYEKL. CDR3 length equals 14 residues. V shed 1 base and J shed 6 bases, with 11 bases lying between them. The TCR was taken from a woman in her 30s in good health and CMV-seronegative. The chain joins TRBV4-1 to TRBJ2-3; D might be TRBD2 (6 bases). Sequencing input: PBMCs. In nucleotides, the CDR3 is TGCGCCAGCAGCCAAGGGCCGGGAGTGGATACGCAGTATTTT. This codes for CASSQGPGVDTQYF.